This T cell receptor beta chain was sequenced in a study of cytomegalovirus exposure and HLA in healthy donors. Study results and limitations: In the analysis, some V segments, TRBV6-2 and TRBV6-3 included, were excluded as indistinguishable. Presence/absence analysis assumed near-uniform sequencing depth across donors. Previously analyzed data showed that most TCR beta V segments were productive at a frequency of about 90% or about 30%.

As regards this clone: Its antigen is as yet unknown.

CDR1 SGHNT and CDR2 YYREEE come from the germline V gene (reference sequence). This CDR3 has 13 residues. V gave up 3 bases and J gave up 4 bases; unmatched junction bases: 3. The PCR contained 60 Vbeta and 13 Jbeta primers. Assay: immunoSEQ multiplex PCR; the TCRdb copy retains only in-frame clones and omits some. The sample consists of over 150,000 clones, 75% to 90% of them appearing once. Sequenced: PBMCs. The TCR was taken from a boy younger than 10 in good health and CMV-seronegative. This chain joins TRBV5-4 and TRBJ1-1, with TRBD1 matching over 7 bases. The CDR3 reads CASSYSGGTEAFF. The CDR3 region has the DNA TGTGCCAGCAGCTACTCAGGGGGCACTGAAGCTTTCTTT.